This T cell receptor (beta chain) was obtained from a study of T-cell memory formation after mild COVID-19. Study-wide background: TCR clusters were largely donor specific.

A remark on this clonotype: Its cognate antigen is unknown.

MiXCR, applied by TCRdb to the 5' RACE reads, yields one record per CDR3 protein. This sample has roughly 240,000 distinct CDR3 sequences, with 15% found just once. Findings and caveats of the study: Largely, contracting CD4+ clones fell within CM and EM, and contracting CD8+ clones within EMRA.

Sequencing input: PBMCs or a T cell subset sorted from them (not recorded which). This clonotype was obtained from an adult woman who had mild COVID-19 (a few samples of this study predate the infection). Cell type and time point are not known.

Written as DNA, the CDR3 is TGTGCCAGCAGCTACGGACAGGGGGCCAGCTATGGCTACACCTTC. Translation gives CASSYGQGASYGYTF. This chain uses TRBV7-9 with TRBJ1-2, with 11 bases that match TRBD1. Germline trimming cut 4 bases from V and 4 bases from J; bases unmatched to any gene: 5. The length of the CDR3 is 15 residues. Germline V gene data show CDR1 as SEHNR and CDR2 as FQNEAQ (reference sequence).